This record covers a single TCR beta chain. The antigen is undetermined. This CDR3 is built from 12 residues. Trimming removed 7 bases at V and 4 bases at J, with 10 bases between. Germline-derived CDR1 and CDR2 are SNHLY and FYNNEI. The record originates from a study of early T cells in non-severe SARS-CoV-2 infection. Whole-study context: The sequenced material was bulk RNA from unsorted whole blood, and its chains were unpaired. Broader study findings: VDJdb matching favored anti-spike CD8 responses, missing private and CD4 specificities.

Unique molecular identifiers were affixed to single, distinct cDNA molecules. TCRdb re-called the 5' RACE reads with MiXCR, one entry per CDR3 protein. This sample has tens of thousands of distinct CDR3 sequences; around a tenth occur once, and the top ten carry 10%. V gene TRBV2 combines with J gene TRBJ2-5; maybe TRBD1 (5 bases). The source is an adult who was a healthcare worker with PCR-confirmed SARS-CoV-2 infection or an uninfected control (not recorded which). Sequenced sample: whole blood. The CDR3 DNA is TGTGCCAGCAACGTTAGGGGAGAGACCCAGTACTTC. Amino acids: CASNVRGETQYF.